The T cell receptor (beta chain) under discussion was sequenced for a study of shared clonotypes between healthy human individuals. This clone was counted only a few times. The same CDR3 can be traced to other DNA sequences in this sample. Some clones are missing from TCRdb's copy, which holds only in-frame ones; the method was immunoSEQ multiplex PCR. The table has about 1 million clones, about three quarters seen once. V was shortened by 0 bases and J by 4 bases, with 6 bases between the two germline ends. The CDR3 loop spans 13 amino acids. Germline CDR1 and CDR2: WNHNN and SYGVQD (reference sequence).

Sequencing was performed on memory CD4+ T cells sorted from blood. As to subset: CD45RA-negative fraction. The sequence derives from a man between 18 and 35 years old in good health. The chain has TRBV10-1 and TRBJ1-2; no reliable D call. The chain's CDR3 is CASSESGSYGYTF. CDR3 DNA: TGCGCCAGCAGTGAGTCGGGTTCCTATGGCTACACCTTC.